This is a list of T cell receptor beta chains from one sample in a study of early stage breast cancer tumors. The data were produced by immunoSEQ multiplex PCR, yet TCRdb's version contains in-frame clones alone and is incomplete. The data show around 11,000 clones, around 72% seen once. The sequenced material came from breast tumor tissue. Receptors were obtained from a person aged 65 to 79 with breast cancer. Each CDR3 is given with its conserved first and last residue. A D gene is named only where the DNA matches it firmly. Only part of the rows carry a size: once, few, many, or a class if the clone is expanded.

D	V	size	J	DNA	CDR3
NA	TRBV7-3	few	TRBJ1-2	TGTGCCAGCAGCTTATCCCCCGGACATGCGAACGAGGATGGCTACACCTTC	CASSLSPGHANEDGYTF
TRBD1	TRBV5-8	NA	TRBJ2-7	TGTGCCAGCAGCCAAGACAGGGGGAGGTACGAGCAGTACTTC	CASSQDRGRYEQYF
TRBD2	TRBV4-1	NA	TRBJ2-2	TGCGCCAGCAGCCAAGACACTAGCGGGGGGGCGATCAAGCTGTTTTTT	CASSQDTSGGAIKLFF
NA	TRBV7-9	few	TRBJ2-1	TGTGCCAGCAGCCCACCAGGCTGGAATGAGCAGTTCTTC	CASSPPGWNEQFF
NA	TRBV29-1	few	TRBJ2-7	TGCAGCGTTGAGGAGGGGGGGGCTAGAGAGCAGTACTTC	CSVEEGGAREQYF
NA	TRBV27	once	TRBJ1-1	TGTGCCAGCTGGGGGGTCACTGAAGCTTTCTTT	CASWGVTEAFF
NA	TRBV11-3	NA	TRBJ2-1	TGTGCCAGCAGCTCGTGGGGCAACGAGCAGTTCTTC	CASSSWGNEQFF
TRBD2	TRBV6-1	few	TRBJ2-5	TGTGCCGTCCCACGTCGGAGCGGGAGTGAGACCCAGTACTTC	CAVPRRSGSETQYF
NA	TRBV10-3	medium-sized	TRBJ1-2	TGTGCCATCAGTGAGCGAGGGCGCGGCTACACCTTC	CAISERGRGYTF
TRBD2	TRBV7-6	once	TRBJ2-1	TGTGCCAGCAGCTTATCGGGAGGTAGCTTTTCCTACAATGAGCAGTTCTTC	CASSLSGGSFSYNEQFF
NA	TRBV10-3	NA	TRBJ1-2	TGTGCCATCAGGACTCAGTCTGGCTACACCTTC	CAIRTQSGYTF
TRBD1	TRBV6-1	once	TRBJ1-6	TGTGCCAGCAGTGCCTCTGGGACAGGGGGCAGGAATTCACCCCTCCACTTT	CASSASGTGGRNSPLHF
TRBD1	TRBV7-8	NA	TRBJ1-2	TGTGCCAGCAGCTTAGCTATTCCAGGCAGGGGGCGGGATGGCTACACCTTC	CASSLAIPGRGRDGYTF
TRBD1	TRBV2	NA	TRBJ2-7	TGTGCCAGCAGTGAACGCGGACAGGGGGCGACGGCCTTCTACGAGCAGTACTTC	CASSERGQGATAFYEQYF
TRBD2	TRBV7-9	NA	TRBJ2-1	TGTGCCAGCAGCACCGGGACTAGCGGATACAATGAGCAGTTCTTC	CASSTGTSGYNEQFF
NA	TRBV7-2	NA	TRBJ2-6	TGTGCCAGCAGCTCCCACGGCTCTGGGGCCAACGTCCTGACTTTC	CASSSHGSGANVLTF